This entry lists 5 T cell receptor beta chains sequenced from one sample in a study of blood T cell repertoires in COVID-19 (dated by TCRdb to 2019 to 2021). Library preparation employed the immunoSEQ multiplex PCR assay. TCRdb took over this immuneACCESS table, retaining in-frame rearrangements with V and J assigned. Such tables are incomplete; in checked studies, under half of the missing clones stem from an unresolved V gene, and the remainder is unexplained. A total of 200,000 to 300,000 clones appear in this sample, about nine tenths of them only once. Together, the top ten hold about 2.7% of the sample. The sequenced sample consisted of PBMCs or T cells enriched from blood (not recorded which). The receptors originated from a woman aged 18-35 years who had recovered from COVID-19.

The chain carries TRBV21-1 and TRBJ1-1; TRBD1 reflects the table's D call only, with no check against the DNA. TRBV21-1 is an annotated pseudogene. The CDR3 runs to 13 residues. CDR3 DNA sequence: TGTGCCAGCAGCTCGCAAGGGGTTACTGAAGCTTTCTTT. As protein: CASSSQGVTEAFF.

The V call is TRBV4-3, the J call TRBJ1-2, with D maybe TRBD1 (5 bases). The CDR3 is made up of 15 amino acids. The V gene's germline CDR1 is LGHNA and CDR2 YSLEER. The ends were cut back, 3 bases at V and 3 bases at J, with 14 bases in the middle. The CDR3 protein is CASSQKGVGDYGYTF. In DNA form, the CDR3 reads TGCGCCAGCAGCCAGAAAGGGGTTGGAGACTATGGCTACACCTTC.

A few counts support this clone. This chain connects TRBV9 to TRBJ2-7; TRBD1 is a possible D gene (6 bases). There are 15 residues in the CDR3. In germline, CDR1 is SGDLS, CDR2 YYNGEE. Between the trimmed V and J ends, which lost 0 bases and 4 bases, there was a span of 14 bases. Here the CDR3 reads CASSVGARTDYEQYF. CDR3 DNA: TGTGCCAGCAGCGTAGGGGCAAGGACAGATTACGAGCAGTACTTC.

The chain links TRBV5-1 to TRBJ2-1; TRBD2 might be the D (6 bases). In germline, CDR1 is SGHRS, CDR2 YFSETQ. The CDR3 loop spans 16 amino acids. The V gene lost 0 bases and the J gene lost 2 bases, with 12 bases spanning the gap. DNA for the CDR3: TGCGCCAGCAGCTTGGGCGGGACGCTCACCTACAATGAGCAGTTCTTC. This translates into CASSLGGTLTYNEQFF.

The chain uses TRBV2 and TRBJ1-1, with a tentative D call TRBD1 (6 bases). The V gene lost 6 bases and the J gene lost 4 bases, with 15 bases spanning the gap. The CDR3 has 14 residues. The V gene's germline CDR1 is SNHLY and CDR2 FYNNEI. The CDR3 DNA is TGTGCCAGCAGAGCTGGGGGCGGATTCACTGAAGCTTTCTTT. Amino acid sequence: CASRAGGGFTEAFF.